The clone carrying this T cell receptor beta chain came up a few times. Its antigen remains unidentified. The record originates from a study of T cell responses to AZD1222 COVID-19 vaccine. Method: immunoSEQ multiplex PCR; TCRdb's copy keeps in-frame clones and lacks some. There are about 130,000 clones in the sample; 94% occur only once, and roughly 6.6% lies in the top ten. Trimming removed 0 bases from V and 5 bases from J; junction bases left unmatched: 1. This CDR3 is 15 amino acids long. CDR1 and CDR2 (germline): KGHSH, LQKENI. Findings of the study overall: Spike-specific TCR breadth and depth grew following two AZD1222 doses. Among the donors, most were white British and more were female, and clonal diversity was possibly underestimated. The CD4 TCRs associated with vaccination extended across spike and predominated at 160-218 and 743-854. Nearly half of unique spike-specific TCRs reportedly avoided B.1.351 and B.1.1.7 mutated regions.

The TCR originated in an adult in good health. The chain has TRBV18 and TRBJ2-2; 9 positions match TRBD1. The source was peripheral blood, collected on day 0 of AZD1222 vaccination. CDR3: CASSPPGQGTGELFF. CDR3 DNA: TGTGCCAGCTCACCACCGGGACAGGGAACCGGGGAGCTGTTTTTT. The full variable domain, its missing parts supplied by reference TRBV18 and TRBJ2-2, is NAGVMQNPRHLVRRRGQEARLRCSPMKGHSHVYWYRQLPEEGLKFMVYLQKENIIDESGMPKERFSAEFPKEGPSILRIQQVVRGDSAAYFCASSPPGQGTGELFFGEGSRLTVL.